Following are 22 T cell receptor beta chains from one sample sequenced in a study of monozygotic twins with inflammatory bowel disease. TCRdb reanalyzed the 5' RACE reads, giving one entry per CDR3 protein sequence and no DNA. The data include about 160,000 distinct CDR3 sequences; the top ten clones carry less than 8%. The material sequenced was blood. The receptors were sampled from a human donor with ulcerative colitis or Crohn's disease, or a healthy co-twin of an affected twin (not recorded which).

The V gene is TRBV9, the J gene TRBJ2-7; with no DNA, the TCRdb D assignment of TRBD1 cannot be verified. Per germline, CDR1 SGDLS and CDR2 YYNGEE. The CDR3 runs 15 residues. CDR3 loop: CASSVAGQGFYEQYF.

The rearrangement uses TRBV30 and TRBJ2-1; TCRdb reports TRBD2, a call that lacks DNA to check it against. Germline loops: CDR1 GTSNPN, CDR2 SVGIG (reference sequence). The CDR3 is made up of 12 amino acids. CDR3 amino acids: CAWTDGKRLQFF.

The rearrangement links TRBV11-1 to TRBJ2-1; TCRdb outputs TRBD1, but without DNA this stays unchecked. CDR1 and CDR2 from the germline V gene are SGHAT and FQDESV (reference sequence). The CDR3 extends over 17 amino acids. This CDR3 reads CASSLEAGGRQGDEQFF.

The chain couples TRBV5-1 to TRBJ2-1; as DNA is missing, the TRBD2 call by TCRdb cannot be tested. CDR1 is SGHRS, CDR2 YFSETQ, per germline. This CDR3 has 14 amino acids. CDR3: CASSLQGTSNEQFF. Drawing the rest from reference TRBV5-1 and TRBJ2-1, the complete variable domain is KAGVTQTPRYLIKTRGQQVTLSCSPISGHRSVSWYQQTPGQGLQFLFEYFSETQRNKGNFPGRFSGRQFSNSRSEMNVSTLELGDSALYLCASSLQGTSNEQFFGPGTRLTVL.

The chain recombines TRBV20-1 with TRBJ2-5; the TCRdb call, TRBD2, lacks DNA for checking. Germline loops: CDR1 DFQATT, CDR2 SNEGSKA (reference sequence). CDR3 size: 17 residues. The CDR3 loop is CSARDEASGRIRETQYF.

The chain employs TRBV6-5 and TRBJ2-6. CDR3 size: 19 residues. Germline CDR1 reads MNHEY; CDR2 reads SVGAGI. The CDR3 sequence is CASSYSTQVTRSGANVLTF.

The chain recombines TRBV20-1 with TRBJ1-4; there is no DNA to check the TCRdb D call of TRBD1. Germline V gene data show CDR1 as DFQATT and CDR2 as SNEGSKA (reference sequence). CDR3 length: 16 amino acids. This chain's CDR3 is CSARSGEKATNEKLFF.

V usage is TRBV7-2 and J usage is TRBJ2-3; TCRdb's D call of TRBD2 is untestable without DNA. The CDR3 loop spans 15 amino acids. Germline assignment: CDR1 SGHTA and CDR2 FQGNSA. CDR3 region: CASSLGLAGGPGGYF.

The chain has TRBV30 and TRBJ1-2. Germline CDR1 and CDR2: GTSNPN and SVGIG (reference sequence). The CDR3 has 14 residues. The chain's CDR3 is CAWSGASRSNGYTF.

The gene calls are TRBV24-1 and TRBJ1-1. This CDR3 comprises 14 residues. CDR1 and CDR2 from the germline V gene are KGHDR and SFDVKD. CDR3: CATSAHFGNTEAFF.

The chain employs TRBV28 and TRBJ1-5; TCRdb picks TRBD1, but there is no DNA to check that call. The CDR3 has 16 amino acids. Germline CDR1 is MDHEN and CDR2 is SYDVKM. CDR3 sequence reads: CASRQRGIPSNQPQHF.

This chain uses TRBV20-1 with TRBJ1-1; TCRdb returns TRBD1, unconfirmable since there is no DNA. CDR1 DFQATT and CDR2 SNEGSKA come from the germline V gene (reference sequence). CDR3 length: 13 residues. The CDR3 sequence: CSASRGGGTEAFF.

The rearrangement uses TRBV20-1 and TRBJ2-2; the D call from TCRdb, TRBD2, cannot be confirmed without DNA. In germline, CDR1 is DFQATT, CDR2 SNEGSKA (reference sequence). CDR3 size: 14 residues. CDR3 protein: CSARGTLVSGELFF.

The chain's CDR3 is CASSLRAPGGQRSETQYF. The chain has TRBV7-6 and TRBJ2-5; TCRdb's assignment of TRBD1 cannot be checked, as there is no DNA. CDR3 length equals 18 residues. The V gene's germline CDR1 is SGHVS and CDR2 FNYEAQ.

This rearrangement joins TRBV7-9 to TRBJ2-2; lacking DNA, the TRBD2 call made by TCRdb goes unchecked. The CDR3 sequence is 16 residues long. CDR1 SEHNR and CDR2 FQNEAQ come from the germline V gene (reference sequence). The CDR3 reads CASSLSGGRGTGELFF.

CDR3 amino acids: CASRPPGAGNTIYF. The chain employs TRBV5-1 and TRBJ1-3. The CDR3 sequence is 14 residues long. Germline values: CDR1 SGHRS, CDR2 YFSETQ.

V and J are TRBV19 and TRBJ1-1. The germline V gene encodes CDR1 LNHDA and CDR2 SQIVND (reference sequence). This CDR3 is 12 amino acids long. The chain's CDR3 is CASSIGSTEAFF.

The chain carries TRBV28 and TRBJ1-2; TCRdb's D gene call, TRBD1, goes unchecked for lack of DNA. This CDR3 is 15 amino acids long. Germline values: CDR1 MDHEN, CDR2 SYDVKM. CDR3 loop: CASRPGWDRESGYTF.

The chain has TRBV5-1 and TRBJ2-3. Germline V gene lookup returns CDR1 SGHRS and CDR2 YFSETQ. The CDR3 has 15 amino acids. The CDR3 protein is CASSFLRPSTDTQYF.

The chain carries TRBV20-1 and TRBJ1-2; the TCRdb call, TRBD1, lacks DNA for checking. The CDR3 runs to 14 residues. Germline V CDR1 and CDR2: DFQATT, SNEGSKA (reference sequence). The CDR3: CSATPTGDKGGYTF.

This chain connects TRBV29-1 to TRBJ2-3; the TCRdb call, TRBD2, lacks DNA for checking. This CDR3 is built from 11 residues. The germline gives CDR1 SQVTM, CDR2 ANQGSEA. The CDR3 spells CSGREGRTQYF.

The V call is TRBV10-3, the J call TRBJ2-1; absent DNA, TCRdb's TRBD1 call cannot be checked. The length of the CDR3 is 15 residues. The V gene's germline CDR1 is ENHRY and CDR2 SYGVKD. CDR3: CAISDGQGLANEQFF.